The present T cell receptor beta chain was sequenced within a study of human T cells and chemical hapten exposure. The wider study: 2% DPC applied to a 2 cm by 2 cm arm area sensitized donors.

This clonotype has more than one count but fewer than ten. Its antigen is currently unknown. TCRdb reprocessed the RACE reads with MiXCR, giving one entry per CDR3 protein. Of 84,000 or so distinct CDR3 sequences in the sample, about 10% were seen once. Notes on the study in general: Patch test score was positively correlated with the counts of PT1 expanded TCRs.

Time point here: patch test 1, 2 weeks after DPC sensitization. Specified treatment: therapeutic diphenylcyclopropenone sensitization with weekly scalp DPC. CDR1 MDHEN and CDR2 SYDVKM come from the germline V gene. Trimming shortened V by 6 bases and J by 0 bases, and 15 bases separated the two germline ends. The CDR3 loop spans 16 amino acids. The TCR sequence derives from a man between 40 and 49 years old with alopecia areata. Some clones in this sample may be carry-over from other donors' samples. Sequencing was performed on whole blood, taken in connection with sensitization to the hapten diphenylcyclopropenone (DPC). The chain employs TRBV28 and TRBJ1-3; D is unclear. CDR3 sequence (DNA): TGTGCCAGCAGCTCCCCACTGAGCGGCTCTGGAAACACCATATATTTT. Amino acid sequence: CASSSPLSGSGNTIYF.